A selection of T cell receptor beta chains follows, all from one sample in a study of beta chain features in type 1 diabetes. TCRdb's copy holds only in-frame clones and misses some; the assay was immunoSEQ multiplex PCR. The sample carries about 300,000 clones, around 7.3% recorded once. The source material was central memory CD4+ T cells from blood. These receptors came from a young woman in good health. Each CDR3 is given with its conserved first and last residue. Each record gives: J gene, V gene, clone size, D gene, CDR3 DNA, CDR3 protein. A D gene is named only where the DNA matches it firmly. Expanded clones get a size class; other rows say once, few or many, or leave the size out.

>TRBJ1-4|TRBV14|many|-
TGTGCCAGCAGCCAGGCTGCGGGATTTGGGGAAAAACTGTTTTTT
CASSQAAGFGEKLFF
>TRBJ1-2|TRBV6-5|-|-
TGTGCCAGCAGTGGAGGGATTGTCTACACCTTC
CASSGGIVYTF
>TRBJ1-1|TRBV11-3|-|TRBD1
TGTGCCAGCAGCCAGGCAGGGGGCGAGTACACTGAAGCTTTCTTT
CASSQAGGEYTEAFF
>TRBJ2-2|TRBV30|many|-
TGTGCCTGGAGTGTAACAAGGGCCGGGGAGCTGTTTTTT
CAWSVTRAGELFF
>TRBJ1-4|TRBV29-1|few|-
TGCAGCGTTGTATCGTGGACAGAAGATGAAAAACTGTTTTTT
CSVVSWTEDEKLFF
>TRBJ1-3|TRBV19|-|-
TGTGCCAGTAGTGACCCAGGGACTGGAAACACCATATATTTT
CASSDPGTGNTIYF
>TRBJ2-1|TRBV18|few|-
TGTGCCAGCTCACCGATCGGGAATGAGCAGTTCTTC
CASSPIGNEQFF
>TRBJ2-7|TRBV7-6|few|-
TGTGCCACCCCATCGAGAGAGACCGTCTACGAGCAGTACTTC
CATPSRETVYEQYF
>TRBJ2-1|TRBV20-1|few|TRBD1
TGCAGTGCCACTCCGGGACAGGGGCAGTTCTTC
CSATPGQGQFF
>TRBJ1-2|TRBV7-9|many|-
TGTGCCAGCAGCCCTCCTGGTGAGGGTTCAATGCGTGGCTACACCTTC
CASSPPGEGSMRGYTF
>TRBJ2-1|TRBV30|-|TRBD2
TGTGCCTGGGCACAGACGGGGGGATACAATGAGCAGTTCTTC
CAWAQTGGYNEQFF
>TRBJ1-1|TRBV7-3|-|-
TGTGCCAGCAGCCGGGGACAGAACACTGAAGCTTTCTTT
CASSRGQNTEAFF
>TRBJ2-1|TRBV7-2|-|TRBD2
TGTGCCAGCAGCTCGGGCAGGACTAGTGGGTTCTTC
CASSSGRTSGFF
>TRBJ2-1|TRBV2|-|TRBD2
TGTGCCAGCAGCGCTAGCGGACCCGAGCAGTTCTTC
CASSASGPEQFF
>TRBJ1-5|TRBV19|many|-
TGTGCCAGTCCGGCCCCACGAGGGCGGCCCCAGCATTTT
CASPAPRGRPQHF
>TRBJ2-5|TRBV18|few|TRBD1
TGTGCCAGCTCACGACAGGGTAGTTGGGAGACCCAGTACTTC
CASSRQGSWETQYF
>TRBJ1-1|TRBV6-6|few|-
TGTGCCAGCAGTTACTCTAGCACTGAAGCTTTCTTT
CASSYSSTEAFF
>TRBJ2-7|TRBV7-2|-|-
TGTGCCAGCAGCTTAGTAGGGGCAGGAGGATCCTACGAGCAGTACTTC
CASSLVGAGGSYEQYF
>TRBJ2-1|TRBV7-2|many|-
TGTGCCAGCAGCACCTATTTGGATGAGCAGTTCTTC
CASSTYLDEQFF
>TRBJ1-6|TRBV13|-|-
TGTGCCAGCAGCTTAGCTTTGGGCAGGACAAACAATGATTCACCCCTCCACTTT
CASSLALGRTNNDSPLHF
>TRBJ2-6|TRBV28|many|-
TGTGCCAGCAGTTGGCCCCTTGGTGTTTCGGGGTCTGGGGCCAACGTCCTGACTTTC
CASSWPLGVSGSGANVLTF
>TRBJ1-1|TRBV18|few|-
TGTGCCAGCTCACAGCTGAACACTGAAGCTTTCTTT
CASSQLNTEAFF
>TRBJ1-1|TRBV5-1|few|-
TGCGCCAGCAGCTTGAAACTTCTGAACACTGAAGCTTTCTTT
CASSLKLLNTEAFF
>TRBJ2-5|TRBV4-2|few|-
TGTGCCAGCAGCGCAGCAGGGGCTGGAGAGACCCAGTACTTC
CASSAAGAGETQYF
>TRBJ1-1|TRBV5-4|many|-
TGTGCCAGCAGCTCTCAGGTGCGAAGGAACACTGAAGCTTTCTTT
CASSSQVRRNTEAFF
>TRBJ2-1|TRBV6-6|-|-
TGTGCCAGCAGTACTCAAAACGAGCAGTTCTTC
CASSTQNEQFF
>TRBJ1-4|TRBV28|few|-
TGTGCCAGCAGTTCGGGGAGGGTTGAAAAACTGTTTTTT
CASSSGRVEKLFF
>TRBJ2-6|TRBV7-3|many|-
TGTGCCAGCAGCTTAATGGCGAGCTCTGGGGCCAACGTCCTGACTTTC
CASSLMASSGANVLTF
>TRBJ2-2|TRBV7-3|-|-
TGTGCCAGCAGCTTAGGGCAGAGCCCCACCGGGGAGCTGTTTTTT
CASSLGQSPTGELFF
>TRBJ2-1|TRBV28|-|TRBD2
TGTGCCAGCCCCCCCCGTGGACTAGCGGGAATATACAATGAGCAGTTCTTC
CASPPRGLAGIYNEQFF
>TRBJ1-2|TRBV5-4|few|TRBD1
TGTGCCATACCAGACAGGGGGCGTTTCTATGGCTACACCTTC
CAIPDRGRFYGYTF
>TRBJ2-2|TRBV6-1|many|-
TGTGCCAGCAGTGCGGTGAACACCGGGGAGCTGTTTTTT
CASSAVNTGELFF
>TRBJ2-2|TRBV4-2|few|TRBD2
TGTGCCAGCAGCCAAGAAGGGACTAGCGGGGCGAACACCGGGGAGCTGTTTTTT
CASSQEGTSGANTGELFF
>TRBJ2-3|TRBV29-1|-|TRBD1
TGCAGCGTTGGTTCCGGACAGGCGATCTCCACAGATACGCAGTATTTT
CSVGSGQAISTDTQYF
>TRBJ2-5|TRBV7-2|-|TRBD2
TGTGCCAGCAGGCCACTAGCGGGAGGGAAGACCCAGTACTTC
CASRPLAGGKTQYF
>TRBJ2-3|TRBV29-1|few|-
TGCAGCGTTGCCTCCCCCGGTGGCTCAGATACGCAGTATTTT
CSVASPGGSDTQYF
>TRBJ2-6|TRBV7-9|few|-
TGTGCCAGCAGCTTAGCCTCGACTGGGGCCAACGTCCTGACTTTC
CASSLASTGANVLTF
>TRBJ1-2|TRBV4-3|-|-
TGCGCCAGCAGCCAGAGAGGAGTGGTGAACTATGGCTACACCTTC
CASSQRGVVNYGYTF
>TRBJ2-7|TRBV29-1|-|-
TGCAGCGTTGAAGATTTTGTTCTCGAGCAGTACTTC
CSVEDFVLEQYF
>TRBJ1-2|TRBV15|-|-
TGTGCCACCCGGGACGGTCTTTTGTTGAACTATGGCTACACCTTC
CATRDGLLLNYGYTF
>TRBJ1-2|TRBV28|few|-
TGTGCCAGCAGCACCAAACAGGTTTTCGGCTACACCTTC
CASSTKQVFGYTF
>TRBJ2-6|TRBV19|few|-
TGTGCCAGCCGAAACCCGGCAGGGATTCTCTCTGGGGCCAACGTCCTGACTTTC
CASRNPAGILSGANVLTF
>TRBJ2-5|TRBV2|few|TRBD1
TGTGCCAGCAGTTACCGGGGACAGGCAAAAGAGACCCAGTACTTC
CASSYRGQAKETQYF
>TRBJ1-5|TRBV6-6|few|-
TGTGCCAGCAGTTACCTGGCAGGGGCGGGTCAGCCCCAGCATTTT
CASSYLAGAGQPQHF
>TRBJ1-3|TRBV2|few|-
TGTGCCAGCAGAAGGCAGGTCTCTGGAAACACCATATATTTT
CASRRQVSGNTIYF
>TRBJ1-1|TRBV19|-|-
TGTGCCAGTAAGGTCCTGAGGGGTCCGGATGCAGCTTTCTTT
CASKVLRGPDAAFF
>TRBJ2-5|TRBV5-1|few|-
TGCGCCAGCAGTTGGAGCAAGACCGTACAAGAGACCCAGTACTTC
CASSWSKTVQETQYF
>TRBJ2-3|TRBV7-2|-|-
TGTGCCAGCAGCCCGGGCCGGGGAGATACGCAGTATTTT
CASSPGRGDTQYF
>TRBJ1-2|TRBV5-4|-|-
TGTGCCAGCAGCAATCCAAGCTATGGCTACACCTTC
CASSNPSYGYTF
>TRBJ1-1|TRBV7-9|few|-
TGCGCCAGCAGCCAAGTAGGGGCAGGGCAGAACACTGAAGCTTTCTTT
CASSQVGAGQNTEAFF
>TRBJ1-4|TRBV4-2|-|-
TGTGCCAGCAGCCAGGTACAGGGAAATAGTGAAAAACTGTTTTTT
CASSQVQGNSEKLFF